Following are 6 T cell receptor beta chains from one sample sequenced in a study of blood T cells in healthy people across ages. Together with a sample-barcoded 5' primer, a J-beta primer mix was included in a second PCR lasting roughly 6 to 12 cycles. Each CDR3 protein gets one entry after TCRdb re-called the 5' RACE reads with MiXCR. In the table there are 1.5 million to 2 million distinct CDR3 sequences, less than 50% of which are singletons. Sequencing was performed on blood. The origin of the receptors is a middle-aged woman in good health.

In its sample, this clonotype was seen a few times. This chain joins TRBV29-1 and TRBJ2-5, with D uncertain. This CDR3 has 15 amino acids. V was trimmed by 4 bases and J by 5 bases, leaving 20 bases between them. Germline CDR1 reads SQVTM; CDR2 reads ANQGSEA. CDR3 bases: TGCAGCGTTGGAGCCGCATCCCCAATCAGCGAGACCCAGTACTTC. Protein sequence: CSVGAASPISETQYF.

This clonotype has more than one count but fewer than ten. V is TRBV4-3 and J is TRBJ2-1, with 9 bases lining up with TRBD2. CDR3 length: 17 residues. Per the germline V gene, CDR1 is LGHNA and CDR2 is YSLEER. With 2 bases clipped from V and 2 bases from J, the junction kept 7 bases outside the gene matches. CDR3 region: CASSQPPSGETYNEQFF. The DNA for the CDR3 is TGCGCCAGCAGCCAACCACCTAGCGGGGAGACCTACAATGAGCAGTTCTTC.

The V call is TRBV20-1, the J call TRBJ2-7; TRBD1 agrees at 8 bases. The closer fit of TRBJ2-4 to the DNA end suggests the J call may be wrong. CDR1 DFQATT and CDR2 SNEGSKA come from the germline V gene (reference sequence). The CDR3 spans 15 residues. The CDR3 region is CSASLGQGGINIQYF. The CDR3 DNA is TGCAGTGCTAGTCTTGGACAGGGAGGAATAAACATTCAGTACTTC.

The chain combines TRBV28 with TRBJ1-6; D unclear. The V end lost 7 bases, the J end lost 5 bases, and 12 bases lay between the germline ends. The CDR3 runs 14 residues. In germline, CDR1 is MDHEN, CDR2 SYDVKM. CDR3 in DNA: TGTGCCAGCACGACTGCGACGGATAATTCACCCCTCCACTTT. It translates to CASTTATDNSPLHF.

CDR3 region: CASNWGVGPGLSTDTQYF. The CDR3 coding sequence is TGTGCCAGCAACTGGGGGGTGGGACCCGGGCTAAGCACAGATACGCAGTATTTT. This chain connects TRBV27 to TRBJ2-3, with a weak D call TRBD2 (6 bases). V lost 7 bases and J lost 0, with 23 bases in between. Germline V CDR1 and CDR2: MNHEY, SMNVEV (reference sequence). This CDR3 is 18 amino acids long.

The table lists this clonotype with a few counts. The chain combines TRBV7-2 with TRBJ2-5; 10 bases align to TRBD2. With 5 bases clipped from V and 2 bases from J, the junction kept 5 bases outside the gene matches. The CDR3 covers 15 residues. Germline assignment: CDR1 SGHTA and CDR2 FQGNSA. DNA for the CDR3: TGTGCCAGCAGCACCCGAGCGGGGGGGCAAGAGACCCAGTACTTC. It specifies CASSTRAGGQETQYF.